The subject of this entry is one T cell receptor beta chain. This sample was included in a study of blood T cell repertoires in COVID-19. The CDR3 totals 13 residues. Germline CDR1 is MGHDK and CDR2 is SYGVNS. Trimming removed 4 bases from V and 4 bases from J, with 10 bases in between. The assay was immunoSEQ multiplex PCR, and TCRdb's table has in-frame clones only and misses some. Of roughly 61,000 clones listed, under 80% are singletons. The sample consisted of PBMCs or T cells enriched from blood (not recorded which). This clonotype originated in a woman aged 55-69 years who had been exposed to COVID-19. The chain couples TRBV25-1 to TRBJ1-2, with D unresolved. Here the CDR3 DNA reads TGTGCCAGCAGTGTTGGGCTGACCTATGGCTACACCTTC. Translated: CASSVGLTYGYTF.